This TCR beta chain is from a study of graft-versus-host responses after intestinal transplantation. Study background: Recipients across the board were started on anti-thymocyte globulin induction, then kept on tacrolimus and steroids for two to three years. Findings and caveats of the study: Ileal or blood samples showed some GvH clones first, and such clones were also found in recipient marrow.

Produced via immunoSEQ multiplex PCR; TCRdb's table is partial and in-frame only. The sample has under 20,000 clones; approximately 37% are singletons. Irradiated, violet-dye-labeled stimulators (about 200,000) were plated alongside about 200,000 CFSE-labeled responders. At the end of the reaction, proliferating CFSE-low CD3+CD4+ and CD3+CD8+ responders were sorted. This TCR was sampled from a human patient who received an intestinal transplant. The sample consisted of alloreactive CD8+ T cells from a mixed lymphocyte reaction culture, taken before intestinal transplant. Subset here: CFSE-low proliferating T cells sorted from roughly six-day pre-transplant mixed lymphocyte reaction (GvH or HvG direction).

In nucleotides, the CDR3 is TGTGCCAGCAGCTCGGGACTAGCTTTGGAGACCCAGTACTTC. Its protein is CASSSGLALETQYF. The chain uses TRBV7-6 and TRBJ2-5; 9 nucleotides align to TRBD2. Losses at the gene ends were 4 bases for V and 5 bases for J; bases not matched to a gene: 5. CDR3 length: 14 residues. CDR1 is SGHVS, CDR2 FNYEAQ, per germline.